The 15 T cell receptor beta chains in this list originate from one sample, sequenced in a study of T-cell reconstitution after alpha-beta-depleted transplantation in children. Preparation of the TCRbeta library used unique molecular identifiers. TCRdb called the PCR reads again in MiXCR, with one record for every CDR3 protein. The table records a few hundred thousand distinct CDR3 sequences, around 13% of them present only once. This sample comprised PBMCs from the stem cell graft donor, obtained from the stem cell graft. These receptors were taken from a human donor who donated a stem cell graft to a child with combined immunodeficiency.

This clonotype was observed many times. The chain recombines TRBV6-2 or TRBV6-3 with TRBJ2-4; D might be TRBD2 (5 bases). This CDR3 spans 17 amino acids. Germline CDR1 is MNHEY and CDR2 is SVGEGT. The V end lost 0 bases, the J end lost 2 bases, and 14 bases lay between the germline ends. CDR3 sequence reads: CASSYSSGKLTKNIQYF. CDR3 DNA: TGTGCCAGCAGTTACTCTTCCGGGAAATTGACCAAAAACATTCAGTACTTC.

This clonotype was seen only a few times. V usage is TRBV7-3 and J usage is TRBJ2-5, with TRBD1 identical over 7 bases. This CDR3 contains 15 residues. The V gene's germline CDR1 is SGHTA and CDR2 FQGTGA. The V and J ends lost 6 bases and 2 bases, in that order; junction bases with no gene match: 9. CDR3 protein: CASRSDRAAQETQYF. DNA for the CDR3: TGTGCCAGCAGAAGTGACAGGGCCGCACAAGAGACCCAGTACTTC.

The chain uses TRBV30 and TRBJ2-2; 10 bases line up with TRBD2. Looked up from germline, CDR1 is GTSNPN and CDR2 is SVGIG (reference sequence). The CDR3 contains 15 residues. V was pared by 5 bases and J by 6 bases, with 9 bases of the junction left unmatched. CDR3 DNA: TGTGCCTGGGGGAGGACTAGCGGAACGTCCGGGGAGCTGTTTTTT. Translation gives CAWGRTSGTSGELFF.

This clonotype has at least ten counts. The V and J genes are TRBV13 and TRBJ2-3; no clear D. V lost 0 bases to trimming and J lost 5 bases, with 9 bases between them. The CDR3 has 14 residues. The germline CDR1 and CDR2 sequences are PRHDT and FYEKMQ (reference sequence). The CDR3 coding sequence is TGTGCCAGCAGCTTAGGCAATATTGGAGATACGCAGTATTTT. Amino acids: CASSLGNIGDTQYF. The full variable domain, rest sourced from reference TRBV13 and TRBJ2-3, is AAGVIQSPRHLIKEKRETATLKCYPIPRHDTVYWYQQGPGQDPQFLISFYEKMQSDKGSIPDRFSAQQFSDYHSELNMSSLELGDSALYFCASSLGNIGDTQYFGPGTRLTVL.

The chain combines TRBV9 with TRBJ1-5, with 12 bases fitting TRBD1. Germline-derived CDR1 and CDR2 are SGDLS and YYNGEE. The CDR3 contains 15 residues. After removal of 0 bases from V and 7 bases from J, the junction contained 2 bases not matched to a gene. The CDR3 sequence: CASSVDGTGGQPQHF. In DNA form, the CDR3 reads TGTGCCAGCAGCGTAGACGGGACAGGGGGCCAGCCCCAGCATTTT.

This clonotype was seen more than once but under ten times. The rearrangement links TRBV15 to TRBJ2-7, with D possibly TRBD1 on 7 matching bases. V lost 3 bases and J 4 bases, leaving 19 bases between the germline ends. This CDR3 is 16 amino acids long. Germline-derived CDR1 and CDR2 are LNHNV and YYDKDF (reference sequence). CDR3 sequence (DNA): TGTGCCACCAGCAGGGACCAGGGGGTAGGAGGGTACGAGCAGTACTTC. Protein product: CATSRDQGVGGYEQYF.

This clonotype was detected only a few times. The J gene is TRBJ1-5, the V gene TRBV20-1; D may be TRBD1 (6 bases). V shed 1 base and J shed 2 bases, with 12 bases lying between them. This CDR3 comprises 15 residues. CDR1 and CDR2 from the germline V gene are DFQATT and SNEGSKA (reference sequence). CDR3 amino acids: CSARARNRGNQPQHF. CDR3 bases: TGCAGTGCTAGAGCGAGGAACAGGGGCAATCAGCCCCAGCATTTT.

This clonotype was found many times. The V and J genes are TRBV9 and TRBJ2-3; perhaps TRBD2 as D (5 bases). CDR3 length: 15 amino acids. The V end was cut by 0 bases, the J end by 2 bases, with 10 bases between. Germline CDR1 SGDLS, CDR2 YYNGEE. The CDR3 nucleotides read TGTGCCAGCAGCGTAGCGGGATATGACACAGATACGCAGTATTTT. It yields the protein CASSVAGYDTDTQYF.

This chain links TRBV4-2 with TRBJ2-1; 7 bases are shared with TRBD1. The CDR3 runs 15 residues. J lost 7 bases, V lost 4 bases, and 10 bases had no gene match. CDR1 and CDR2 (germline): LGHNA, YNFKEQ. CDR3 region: CASSPADRVENEQFF. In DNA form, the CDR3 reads TGTGCCAGCAGCCCCGCAGACAGGGTGGAAAATGAGCAGTTCTTC.

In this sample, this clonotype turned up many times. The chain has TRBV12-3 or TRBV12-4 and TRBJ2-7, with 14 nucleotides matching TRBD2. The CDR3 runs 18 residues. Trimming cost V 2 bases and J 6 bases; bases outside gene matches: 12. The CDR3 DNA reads TGTGCCAGCAGTTTATCTTCGAGGGGACTAGCGGGAGCAGGCGAGCAGTACTTC. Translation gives CASSLSSRGLAGAGEQYF.

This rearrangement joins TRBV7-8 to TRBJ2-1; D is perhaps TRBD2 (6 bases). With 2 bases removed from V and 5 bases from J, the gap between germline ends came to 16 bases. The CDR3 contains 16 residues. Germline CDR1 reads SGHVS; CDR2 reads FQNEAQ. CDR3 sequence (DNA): TGTGCCAGCAGCTTAACCCGACTAGGAAGGGACAATGAGCAGTTCTTC. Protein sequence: CASSLTRLGRDNEQFF. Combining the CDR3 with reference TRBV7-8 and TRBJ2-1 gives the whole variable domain GAGVSQSPRYKVAKRGQDVALRCDPISGHVSLFWYQQALGQGPEFLTYFQNEAQLDKSGLPSDRFFAERPEGSVSTLKIQRTQQEDSAVYLCASSLTRLGRDNEQFFGPGTRLTVL.

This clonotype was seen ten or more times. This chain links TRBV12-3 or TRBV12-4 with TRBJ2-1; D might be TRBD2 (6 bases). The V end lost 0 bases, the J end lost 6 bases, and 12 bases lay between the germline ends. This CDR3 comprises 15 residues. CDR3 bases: TGTGCCAGCAGTTTAGCCCCCCTAGCGCTCAATGAGCAGTTCTTC. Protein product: CASSLAPLALNEQFF.

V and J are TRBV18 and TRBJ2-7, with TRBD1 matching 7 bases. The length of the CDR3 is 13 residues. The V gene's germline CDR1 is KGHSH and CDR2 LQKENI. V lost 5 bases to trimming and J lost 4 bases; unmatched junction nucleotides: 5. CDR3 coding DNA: TGTGCCAGCTCAGAGGGGACAGATTACGAGCAGTACTTC. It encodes CASSEGTDYEQYF.

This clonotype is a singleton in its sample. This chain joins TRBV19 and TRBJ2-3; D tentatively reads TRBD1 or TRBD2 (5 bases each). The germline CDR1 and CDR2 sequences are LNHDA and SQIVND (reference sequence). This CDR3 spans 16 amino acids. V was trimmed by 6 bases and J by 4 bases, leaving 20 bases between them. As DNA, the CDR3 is TGTGCCAGTAGCAGTGGGAACCTCCGAGGGGCAGATACGCAGTATTTT. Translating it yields CASSSGNLRGADTQYF.

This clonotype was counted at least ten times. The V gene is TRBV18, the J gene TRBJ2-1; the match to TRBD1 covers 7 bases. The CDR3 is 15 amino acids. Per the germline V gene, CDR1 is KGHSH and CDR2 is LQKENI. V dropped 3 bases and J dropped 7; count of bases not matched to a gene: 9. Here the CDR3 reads CASSPGQYMGNEQFF. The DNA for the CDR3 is TGTGCCAGCTCACCGGGACAGTACATGGGGAATGAGCAGTTCTTC.